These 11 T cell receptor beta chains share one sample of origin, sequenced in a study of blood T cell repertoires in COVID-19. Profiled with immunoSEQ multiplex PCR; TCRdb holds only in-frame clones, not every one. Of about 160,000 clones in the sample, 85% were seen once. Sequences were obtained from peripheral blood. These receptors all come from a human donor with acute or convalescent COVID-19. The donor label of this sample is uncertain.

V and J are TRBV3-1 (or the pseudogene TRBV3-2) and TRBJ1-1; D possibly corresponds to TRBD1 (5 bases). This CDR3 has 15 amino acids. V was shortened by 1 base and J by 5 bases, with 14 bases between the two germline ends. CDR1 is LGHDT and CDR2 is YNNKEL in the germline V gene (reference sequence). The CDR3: CASSQVFQGVTEAFF. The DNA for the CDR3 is TGTGCCAGCAGCCAAGTATTTCAGGGCGTAACTGAAGCTTTCTTT.

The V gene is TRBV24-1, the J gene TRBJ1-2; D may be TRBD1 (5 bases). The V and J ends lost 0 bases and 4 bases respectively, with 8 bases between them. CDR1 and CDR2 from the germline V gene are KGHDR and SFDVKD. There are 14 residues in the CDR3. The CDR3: CATSDLRRGYGYTF. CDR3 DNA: TGTGCCACCAGTGATTTGCGAAGGGGCTATGGCTACACCTTC.

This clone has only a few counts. The CDR3 DNA is TGTGCCAGCAGCCAGAGGTGGGGGGGCACTGAAGCTTTCTTT. Protein: CASSQRWGGTEAFF. The chain combines TRBV5-4 with TRBJ1-1, with TRBD1 as a possible D gene (5 bases). CDR3 length equals 14 residues. Between the trimmed V and J ends, which lost 4 bases and 4 bases, there was a span of 14 bases. CDR1 and CDR2 from the germline V gene are SGHNT and YYREEE (reference sequence).

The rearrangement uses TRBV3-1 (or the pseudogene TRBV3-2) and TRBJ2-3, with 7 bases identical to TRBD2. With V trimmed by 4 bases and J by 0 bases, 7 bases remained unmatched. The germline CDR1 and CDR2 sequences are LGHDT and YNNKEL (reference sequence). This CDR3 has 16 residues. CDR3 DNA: TGTGCCAGCAGCCTAGGACCGGGGGGAAGCACAGATACGCAGTATTTT. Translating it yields CASSLGPGGSTDTQYF.

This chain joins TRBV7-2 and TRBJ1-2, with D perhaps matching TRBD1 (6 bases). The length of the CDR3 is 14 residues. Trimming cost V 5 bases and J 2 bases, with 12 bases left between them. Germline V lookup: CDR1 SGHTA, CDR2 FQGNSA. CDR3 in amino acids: CASSSSQGNYGYTF. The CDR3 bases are TGTGCCAGCAGCAGCTCCCAGGGGAACTATGGCTACACCTTC.

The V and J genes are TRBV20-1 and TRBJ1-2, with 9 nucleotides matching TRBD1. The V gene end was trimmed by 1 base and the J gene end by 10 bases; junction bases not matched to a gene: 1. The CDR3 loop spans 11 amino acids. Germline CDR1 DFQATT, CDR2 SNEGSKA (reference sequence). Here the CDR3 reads CSARGDRDYTF. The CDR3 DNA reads TGCAGTGCTAGAGGGGACAGGGACTACACCTTC.

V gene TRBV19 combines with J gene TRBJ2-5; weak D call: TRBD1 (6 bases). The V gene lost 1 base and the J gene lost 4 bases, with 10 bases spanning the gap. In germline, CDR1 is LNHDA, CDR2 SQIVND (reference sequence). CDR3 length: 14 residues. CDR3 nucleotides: TGTGCCAGTAGTATAGGGCAGGGGTTAGAGACCCAGTACTTC. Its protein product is CASSIGQGLETQYF.

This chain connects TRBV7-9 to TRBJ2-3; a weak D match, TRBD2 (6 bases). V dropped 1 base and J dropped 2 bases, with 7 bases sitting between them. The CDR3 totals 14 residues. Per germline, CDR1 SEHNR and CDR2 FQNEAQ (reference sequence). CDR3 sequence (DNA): TGTGCCAGCAGCTTAGGGAGGGACACAGATACGCAGTATTTT. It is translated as CASSLGRDTDTQYF.

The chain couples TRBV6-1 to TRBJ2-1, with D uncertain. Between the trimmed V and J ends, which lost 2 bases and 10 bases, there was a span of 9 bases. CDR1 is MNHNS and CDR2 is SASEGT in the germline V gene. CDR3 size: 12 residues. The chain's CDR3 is CASSEPPLEQFF. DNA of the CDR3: TGTGCCAGCAGTGAACCGCCTCTAGAGCAGTTCTTC.

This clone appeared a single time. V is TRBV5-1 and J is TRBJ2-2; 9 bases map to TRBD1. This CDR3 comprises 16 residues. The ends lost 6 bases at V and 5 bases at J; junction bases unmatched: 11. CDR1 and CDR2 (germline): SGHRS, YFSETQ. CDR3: CASTDYRGQETGELFF. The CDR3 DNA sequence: TGCGCCAGCACCGACTACAGGGGGCAGGAAACCGGGGAGCTGTTTTTT.

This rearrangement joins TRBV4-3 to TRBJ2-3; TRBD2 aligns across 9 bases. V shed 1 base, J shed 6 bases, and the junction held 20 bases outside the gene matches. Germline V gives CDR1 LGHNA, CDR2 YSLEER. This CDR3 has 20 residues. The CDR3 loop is CASSQVWSGGTQGSLDTQYF. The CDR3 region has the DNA TGCGCCAGCAGCCAAGTGTGGAGCGGGGGGACCCAGGGGTCACTGGATACGCAGTATTTT.